Described below is a single T cell receptor (beta chain) sequence and its context. The data originate from a study of blood T cell repertoires in COVID-19. Study-level information: The United States, Italy and Spain provided the acute and convalescent COVID-19 samples.

Original analysis: The assay estimated nucleated cells by amplifying reference gene primers. Clones were read by immunoSEQ multiplex PCR, and TCRdb kept only the in-frame ones, dropping some. D and trimming were read from the DNA, whereas the V and J calls and clone size are those reported in that table. The table shows hundreds of thousands of clones, with approximately 86% occurring only once. The CDR3 loop spans 16 amino acids. V was shortened by 4 bases and J by 0 bases, with 10 bases between the two germline ends. From germline, CDR1 is SGHTA and CDR2 FQGNSA. The clonotype was recovered from a woman aged 70 to 79 with COVID-19, enrolled during active disease. The chain is built from TRBV7-2 and TRBJ2-6, with D tentatively TRBD1 (6 bases). The sample was peripheral blood. The DNA of the CDR3 is TGTGCCAGCAGCTCCCAGGGGTCCTCTGGGGCCAACGTCCTGACTTTC. This gives the protein CASSSQGSSGANVLTF.